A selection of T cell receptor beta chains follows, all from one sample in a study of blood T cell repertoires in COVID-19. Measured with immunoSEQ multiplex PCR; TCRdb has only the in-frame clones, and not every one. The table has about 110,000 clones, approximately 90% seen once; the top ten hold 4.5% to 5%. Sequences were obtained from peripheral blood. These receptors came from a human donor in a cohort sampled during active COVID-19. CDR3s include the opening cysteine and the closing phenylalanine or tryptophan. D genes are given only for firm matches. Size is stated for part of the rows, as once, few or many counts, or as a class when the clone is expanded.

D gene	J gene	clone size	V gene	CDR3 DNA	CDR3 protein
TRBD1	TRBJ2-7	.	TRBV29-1	TGTAGCGCCCCACCCGCGACAGGGGGCAGGCCCTACGAGCAGTACTTC	CSAPPATGGRPYEQYF
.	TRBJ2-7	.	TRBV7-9	TGTGCCAGCATGAGGGGAGGTGAAGGCTACGAGCAGTACTTC	CASMRGGEGYEQYF
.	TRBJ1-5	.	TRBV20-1	TGCAGTGCTAGTTCCAGGGGTGGGGGTTCTGGCAATCAGCCCCAGCATTTT	CSASSRGGGSGNQPQHF
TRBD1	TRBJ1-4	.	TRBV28	TGTGCCAGCAGTTCGGGACAGGGGAGGGGGGAAAAACTGTTTTTT	CASSSGQGRGEKLFF
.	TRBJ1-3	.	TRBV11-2	TGTGCCAGCAGGTTAAGTGGGGTCAGGGTCTCCGGAAACACCATATATTTT	CASRLSGVRVSGNTIYF
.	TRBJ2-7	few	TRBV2	TGTGCCAGCAGCGGCTATCGCTTTAGCGGAGCCTACGAGCAGTACTTC	CASSGYRFSGAYEQYF
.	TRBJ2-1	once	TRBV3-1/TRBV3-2	TGTGCCAGCAGCCAAGATCTCACAGGCTCCTACAATGAGCAGTTCTTC	CASSQDLTGSYNEQFF
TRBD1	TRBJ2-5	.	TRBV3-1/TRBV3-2	TGTGCCAGCAGCCAAGGACAGGGGAGACGAGAGACCCAGTACTTC	CASSQGQGRRETQYF
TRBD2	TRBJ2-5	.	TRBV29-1	TGCAGCCCTCGGGAGGGAGAGACCCAGTACTTC	CSPREGETQYF
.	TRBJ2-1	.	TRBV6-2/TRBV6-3	TGTGCCAGCAGCCCGGGGGGCGGGAGTTACAATGAGCAGTTCTTC	CASSPGGGSYNEQFF
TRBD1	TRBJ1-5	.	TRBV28	TGTGCCGGACAGGGGGCCGATCAGCCCCAGCATTTT	CAGQGADQPQHF
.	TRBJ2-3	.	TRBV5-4	TGTGCCAGCAGCTTCCTGGTCGGCGGTTCTAGCACAGATACGCAGTATTTT	CASSFLVGGSSTDTQYF
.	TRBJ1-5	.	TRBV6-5	TGTGCCAGCAGTTACCAAGGAGGGAAGAATCAGCCCCAGCATTTT	CASSYQGGKNQPQHF
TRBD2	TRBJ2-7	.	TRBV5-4	TGTGCCAGCAGCCTTAGCGGGGAGCCCTACGAGCAATACTTC	CASSLSGEPYEQYF
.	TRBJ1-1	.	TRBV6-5	TGTGCCAGCAGTAACCCAGGGTTCCCTGAAGCTTTCTTT	CASSNPGFPEAFF
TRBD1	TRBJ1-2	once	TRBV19	TGTGCCAGTAGAAGACCCGGGACAGACTATGGCTACACCTTC	CASRRPGTDYGYTF
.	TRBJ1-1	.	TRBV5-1	TGCGCCAGCAGCTTAAAGCAGGGGATAGCGGGTACTGAAGCTTTCTTT	CASSLKQGIAGTEAFF
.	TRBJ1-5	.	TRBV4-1	TGCGCCAGCAGCCAAGGGGAGGGTCAGCCCCAGCATTTT	CASSQGEGQPQHF
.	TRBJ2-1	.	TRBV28	TGTGCCAGCAGAAGGGGCAATGAGCAGTTCTTC	CASRRGNEQFF
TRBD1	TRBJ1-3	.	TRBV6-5	TGTGCCAGCAGATTACAGGGGGACTCTGGAAACACCATATATTTT	CASRLQGDSGNTIYF
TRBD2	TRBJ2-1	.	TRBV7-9	TGTGCCAGCAGCCCGCGACTAGCGATGGATGAGCAGTTCTTC	CASSPRLAMDEQFF
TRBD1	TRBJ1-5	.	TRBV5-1	TGCGCCAGCAGCTTCCTATACGTCGGTTTAGACAGGGGGCGGAATCAGCCCCAGCATTTT	CASSFLYVGLDRGRNQPQHF
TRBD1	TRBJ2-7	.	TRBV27	TGTGCCAGCAGGGGGGACAGAGATATATACGAGCAGTACTTC	CASRGDRDIYEQYF